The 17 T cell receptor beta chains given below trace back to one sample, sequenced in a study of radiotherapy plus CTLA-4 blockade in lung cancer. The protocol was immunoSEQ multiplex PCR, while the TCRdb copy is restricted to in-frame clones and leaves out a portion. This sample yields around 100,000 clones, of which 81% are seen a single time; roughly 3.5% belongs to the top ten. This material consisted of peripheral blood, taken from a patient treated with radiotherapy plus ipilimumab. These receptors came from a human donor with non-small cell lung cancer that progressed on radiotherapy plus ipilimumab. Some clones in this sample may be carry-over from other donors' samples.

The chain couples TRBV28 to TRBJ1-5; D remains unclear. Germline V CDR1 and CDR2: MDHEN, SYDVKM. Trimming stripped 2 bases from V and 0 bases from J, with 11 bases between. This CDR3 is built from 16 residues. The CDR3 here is CASSLVQTASNQPQHF. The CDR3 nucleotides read TGTGCCAGCAGTTTAGTACAGACCGCTAGCAATCAGCCCCAGCATTTT.

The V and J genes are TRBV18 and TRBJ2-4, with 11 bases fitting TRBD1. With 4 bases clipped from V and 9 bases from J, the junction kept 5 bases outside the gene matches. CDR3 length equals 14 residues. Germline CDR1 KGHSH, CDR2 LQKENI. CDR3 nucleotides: TGTGCCAGCTCACACCCGGGACAGGGGGGCATTCAGTACTTC. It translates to CASSHPGQGGIQYF.

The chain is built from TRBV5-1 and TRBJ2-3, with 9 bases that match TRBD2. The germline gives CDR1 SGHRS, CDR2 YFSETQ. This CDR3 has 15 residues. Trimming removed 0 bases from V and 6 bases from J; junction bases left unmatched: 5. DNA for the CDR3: TGCGCCAGCAGCTTGGCGGCGGGGGGGCGTGATACGCAGTATTTT. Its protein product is CASSLAAGGRDTQYF.

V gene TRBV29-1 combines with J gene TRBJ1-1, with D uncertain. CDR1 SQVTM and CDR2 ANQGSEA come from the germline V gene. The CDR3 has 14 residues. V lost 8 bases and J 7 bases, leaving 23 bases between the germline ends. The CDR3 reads CSNLPEATYGEAFF. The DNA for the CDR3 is TGCAGCAATCTCCCGGAGGCCACCTACGGTGAAGCTTTCTTT.

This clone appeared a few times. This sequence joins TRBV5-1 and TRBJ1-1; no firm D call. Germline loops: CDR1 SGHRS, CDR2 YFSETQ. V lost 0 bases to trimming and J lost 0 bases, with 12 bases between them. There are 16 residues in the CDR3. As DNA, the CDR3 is TGCGCCAGCAGCTTGGGACAATCTTCCATGAACACTGAAGCTTTCTTT. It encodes CASSLGQSSMNTEAFF.

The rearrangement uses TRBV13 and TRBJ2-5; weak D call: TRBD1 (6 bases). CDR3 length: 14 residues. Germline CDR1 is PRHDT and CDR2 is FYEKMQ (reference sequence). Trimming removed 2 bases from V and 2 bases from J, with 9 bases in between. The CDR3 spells CASSLLGGQETQYF. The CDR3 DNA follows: TGTGCCAGCAGCTTATTAGGGGGACAAGAGACCCAGTACTTC.

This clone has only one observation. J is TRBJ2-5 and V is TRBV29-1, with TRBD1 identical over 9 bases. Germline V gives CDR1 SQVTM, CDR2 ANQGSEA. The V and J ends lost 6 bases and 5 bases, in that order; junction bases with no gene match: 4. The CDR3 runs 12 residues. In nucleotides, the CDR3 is TGCAGCGTGACAGGGGGAGGGGAGACCCAGTACTTC. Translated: CSVTGGGETQYF.

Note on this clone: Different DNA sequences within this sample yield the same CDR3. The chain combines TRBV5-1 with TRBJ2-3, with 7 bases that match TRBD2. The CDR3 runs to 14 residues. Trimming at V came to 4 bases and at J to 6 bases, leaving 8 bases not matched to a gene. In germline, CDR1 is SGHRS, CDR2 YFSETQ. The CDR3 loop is CASSGWGGQDTQYF. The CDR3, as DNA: TGCGCCAGCAGCGGGTGGGGGGGTCAGGATACGCAGTATTTT.

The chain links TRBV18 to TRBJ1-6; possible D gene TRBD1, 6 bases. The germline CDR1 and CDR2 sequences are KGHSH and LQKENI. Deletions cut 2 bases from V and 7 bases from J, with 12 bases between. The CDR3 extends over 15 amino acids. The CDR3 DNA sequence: TGTGCCAGCTCACCATTACAGGGAGAAAATTCACCCCTCCACTTT. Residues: CASSPLQGENSPLHF. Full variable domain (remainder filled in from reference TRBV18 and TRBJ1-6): NAGVMQNPRHLVRRRGQEARLRCSPMKGHSHVYWYRQLPEEGLKFMVYLQKENIIDESGMPKERFSAEFPKEGPSILRIQQVVRGDSAAYFCASSPLQGENSPLHFGNGTRLTVT.

CDR3 in DNA: TGTGCCAGCAGCTTAGTGGGTCGGCGGCAGTCCGAGCAGTACTTC. Translation: CASSLVGRRQSEQYF. The chain has TRBV7-8 and TRBJ2-5, with unresolved D. The J call is uncertain, as TRBJ2-7 better fits the DNA end. The CDR3 runs to 15 residues. The germline gives CDR1 SGHVS, CDR2 FQNEAQ.

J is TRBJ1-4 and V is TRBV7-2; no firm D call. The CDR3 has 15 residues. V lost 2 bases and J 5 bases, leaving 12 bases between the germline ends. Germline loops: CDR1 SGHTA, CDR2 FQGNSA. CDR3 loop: CASSLFLGGNEKLFF. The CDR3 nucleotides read TGTGCCAGCAGCTTATTCCTTGGAGGGAATGAAAAACTGTTTTTT.

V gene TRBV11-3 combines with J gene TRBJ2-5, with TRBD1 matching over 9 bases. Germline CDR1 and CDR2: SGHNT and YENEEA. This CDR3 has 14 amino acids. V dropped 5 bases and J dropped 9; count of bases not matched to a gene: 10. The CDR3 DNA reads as TGTGCCAGCAGCCTTGGGCGGGACAGGGAGGCCCAGTACTTC. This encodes CASSLGRDREAQYF.

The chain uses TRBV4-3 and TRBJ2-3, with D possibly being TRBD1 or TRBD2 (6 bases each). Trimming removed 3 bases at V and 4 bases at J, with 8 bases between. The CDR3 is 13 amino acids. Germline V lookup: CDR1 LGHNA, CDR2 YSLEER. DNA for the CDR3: TGCGCCAGCAGCCAGAGGGGGGCAGATACGCAGTATTTT. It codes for CASSQRGADTQYF.

CDR3 sequence (DNA): TGTGCCAGCAGCCAAGACAGGGACAGCTCTGGGGCCAACGTCCTGACTTTC. Translation: CASSQDRDSSGANVLTF. V and J are TRBV4-2 and TRBJ2-6, with 7 bases identical to TRBD1. The junction had 2 bases not matched to a gene; V was cut back by 0 bases and J by 0 bases. Germline CDR1 LGHNA, CDR2 YNFKEQ. CDR3 length: 17 residues.

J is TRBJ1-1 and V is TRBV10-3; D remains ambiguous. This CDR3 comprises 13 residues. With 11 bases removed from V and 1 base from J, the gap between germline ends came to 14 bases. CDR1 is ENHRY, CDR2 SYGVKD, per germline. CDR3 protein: CASTDSANTEAFF. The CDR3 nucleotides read TGTGCCTCTACGGACTCAGCGAACACTGAAGCTTTCTTT.

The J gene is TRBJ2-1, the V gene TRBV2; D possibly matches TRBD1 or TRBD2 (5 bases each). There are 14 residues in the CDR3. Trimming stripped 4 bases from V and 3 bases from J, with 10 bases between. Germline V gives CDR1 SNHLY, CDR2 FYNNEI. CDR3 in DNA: TGTGCCAGCAGTGGCCAGGGACGCTACAATGAGCAGTTCTTC. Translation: CASSGQGRYNEQFF. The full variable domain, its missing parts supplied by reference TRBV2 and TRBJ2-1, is EPEVTQTPSHQVTQMGQEVILRCVPISNHLYFYWYRQILGQKVEFLVSFYNNEISEKSEIFDDQFSVERPDGSNFTLKIRSTKLEDSAMYFCASSGQGRYNEQFFGPGTRLTVL.

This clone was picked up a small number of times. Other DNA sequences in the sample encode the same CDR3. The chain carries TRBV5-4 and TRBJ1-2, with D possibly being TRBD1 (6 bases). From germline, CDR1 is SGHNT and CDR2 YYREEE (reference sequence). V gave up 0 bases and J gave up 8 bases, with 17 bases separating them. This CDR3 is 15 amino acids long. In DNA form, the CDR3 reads TGTGCCAGCAGCTTGGGGCCTCTTACAGGGATCGGCTACACCTTC. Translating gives CASSLGPLTGIGYTF.